This T cell receptor beta chain was documented in a study of CD8 T cells in ankylosing spondylitis. Study-level points and caveats: According to the report, clones linked to the disease were significantly enriched in matched synovial fluid samples taken from ankylosing spondylitis patients.

Germline V gene lookup returns CDR1 SGHRS and CDR2 YFSETQ. The CDR3 runs 17 residues. V dropped 2 bases and J dropped 4 bases, with 19 bases sitting between them. TCRdb itself ran the 5' RACE reads through MiXCR, one entry per CDR3 protein. This table holds about 170,000 distinct CDR3 sequences, about 16% found once. This clonotype occurred many times. Antigen: not known. The receptor comes from a male donor with ankylosing spondylitis or in good health (not recorded which). V is TRBV5-1 and J is TRBJ2-1; D gene ambiguous. Sequencing was performed on blood, either unsorted or a sorted T cell fraction (not recorded which). DNA of the CDR3: TGCGCCAGCAGCTTCGGCACCATTCCTTTTCTATACAATGAGCAGTTCTTC. Translation: CASSFGTIPFLYNEQFF. The full variable domain, its missing parts supplied by reference TRBV5-1 and TRBJ2-1, is KAGVTQTPRYLIKTRGQQVTLSCSPISGHRSVSWYQQTPGQGLQFLFEYFSETQRNKGNFPGRFSGRQFSNSRSEMNVSTLELGDSALYLCASSFGTIPFLYNEQFFGPGTRLTVL.